These T cell receptor beta chains were read from a single sample in a study of blood T cell repertoires in COVID-19. Profiling relied on immunoSEQ multiplex PCR, and the TCRdb table lists in-frame clones only, not all of them. The sample consists of over 250,000 clones, approximately 90% of them appearing once. Material: PBMCs or T cells enriched from blood (not recorded which). These receptors were collected from a woman aged 30 to 39 who had recovered from COVID-19. CDR3s leave out the opening cysteine and the closing phenylalanine or tryptophan. Each record gives: J gene, V gene, CDR3 protein.

TRBJ2-5 | TRBV7-2 | AISLGGQPQETQY
TRBJ2-3 | TRBV6-2/TRBV6-3 | ASSYGREATDTQY
TRBJ2-1 | TRBV28 | ASSSGTGGINNEQF
TRBJ1-3 | TRBV7-6 | ASSLTLTGSGNTIY
TRBJ2-7 | TRBV2 | ASSSYLVAGVPEQY
TRBJ1-2 | TRBV28 | ASSSLALGYGYT
TRBJ1-1 | TRBV19 | ASSIEFRRGHLNTEAF
TRBJ2-1 | TRBV11-1 | ASSLATAGNEQF
TRBJ2-4 | TRBV7-9 | ASSLAPGRGVSN
TRBJ2-7 | TRBV10-3 | AISYTSGINLDYEQY
TRBJ2-6 | TRBV2 | ASSEEVNVLT
TRBJ1-1 | TRBV10-3 | AISAGDRDTEAF
TRBJ1-4 | TRBV7-9 | ASSRRDRATNEKLF
TRBJ2-1 | TRBV10-3 | ATTGLADNEQF
TRBJ2-1 | TRBV19 | ASSTSGRYEQF
TRBJ2-1 | TRBV6-5 | ASSYSSGNEQF
TRBJ1-4 | TRBV9 | ASSGQGMGEKLF
TRBJ2-3 | TRBV28 | ASSSNRGVGDTQY
TRBJ2-2 | TRBV11-2 | ASRRSNRDSNTGELF
TRBJ1-4 | TRBV5-4 | ASSKDRGEEKLF
TRBJ2-3 | TRBV4-3 | ASSQDGERVPPDTQY
TRBJ2-7 | TRBV20-1 | SALGSHEQY
TRBJ1-2 | TRBV28 | ASSYRGYGYT
TRBJ2-3 | TRBV21-1 | ASSKVSSGRHTQY
TRBJ2-7 | TRBV3-1/TRBV3-2 | ASSQDPGGPYEQY
TRBJ2-5 | TRBV30 | AWAGQVRETQY
TRBJ2-1 | TRBV5-5 | ASSLAGTYNEQF
TRBJ1-2 | TRBV2 | ASSEERFDYT
TRBJ2-7 | TRBV5-1 | ASSSRGQVLEQY
TRBJ2-7 | TRBV28 | ASSHPSGSNEQY
TRBJ2-3 | TRBV28 | ASRLDSTTDTQY
TRBJ2-1 | TRBV11-3 | ASSLGLAGSNEQF
TRBJ2-7 | TRBV7-9 | ASSARQGTGRSEQY
TRBJ1-2 | TRBV20-1 | SASTGQGFNYGYT
TRBJ2-5 | TRBV18 | ASSPPDGTSGQY
TRBJ1-2 | TRBV7-2 | AIGQGYGYT
TRBJ1-1 | TRBV28 | ASSLSGNPEAF
TRBJ2-2 | TRBV3-1/TRBV3-2 | ASSQLSGELF
TRBJ2-5 | TRBV7-9 | ASSPGLAGKYQETQY
TRBJ2-3 | TRBV15 | ATSRAGTSGRATDTQY
TRBJ2-5 | TRBV7-9 | ASSGGSLKTQY
TRBJ2-2 | TRBV4-1 | ASSRLAGGTGELF
TRBJ2-3 | TRBV6-1 | ASSDRLADTQY
TRBJ1-1 | TRBV7-6 | ASSTSGNGPTEAF
TRBJ2-5 | TRBV4-3 | ASSHPVPSGETQY
TRBJ1-4 | TRBV6-5 | ASSSGTGGEKLF
TRBJ1-2 | TRBV6-2/TRBV6-3 | ASSYSQGNYGYT